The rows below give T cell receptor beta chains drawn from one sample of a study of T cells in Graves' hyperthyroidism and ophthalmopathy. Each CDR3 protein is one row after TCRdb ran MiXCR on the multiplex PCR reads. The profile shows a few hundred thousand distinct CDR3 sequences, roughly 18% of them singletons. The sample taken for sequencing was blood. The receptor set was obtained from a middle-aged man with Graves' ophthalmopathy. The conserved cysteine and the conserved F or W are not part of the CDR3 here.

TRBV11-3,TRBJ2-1,ASSLRSNEQF
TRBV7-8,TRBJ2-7,ASTSDYEQY
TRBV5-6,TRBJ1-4,ASSGRAGEKLF
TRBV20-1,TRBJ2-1,SASLYRNEQF
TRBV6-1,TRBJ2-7,ASSSLQAYEQY
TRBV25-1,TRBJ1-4,ASSEGSNGRDEKLF
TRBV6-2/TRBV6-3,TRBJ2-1,ASSWPIAGAGNEQF
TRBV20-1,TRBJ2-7,SALSGIFYEQY
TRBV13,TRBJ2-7,ASSILQGPYEQY
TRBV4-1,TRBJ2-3,ASSQIDGTSGADTQY
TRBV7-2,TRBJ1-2,ASSLEYHDGYT
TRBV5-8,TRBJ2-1,ASSTGSQPAREQF
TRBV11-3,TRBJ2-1,ASSSSLAGHPGEQF
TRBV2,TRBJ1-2,ASRPEYGYT
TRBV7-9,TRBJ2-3,ALPTSGRATDTQY
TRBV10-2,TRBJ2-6,ASKLGVGANVLT
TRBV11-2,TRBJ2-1,ASSSRLGLAGYNEQF
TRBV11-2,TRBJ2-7,ASSLDPRTGSYEQY
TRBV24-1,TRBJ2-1,ATSDFRAGHNEQF
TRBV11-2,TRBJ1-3,ASSPEGLAGSRGNTIY
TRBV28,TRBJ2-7,ASSLGGAFSSYEQY
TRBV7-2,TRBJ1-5,ALGADNQPQH
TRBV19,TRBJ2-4,ASSERPTNGGDLAKNIQY
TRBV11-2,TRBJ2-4,ASSSRGLSIQY
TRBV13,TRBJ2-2,ASSFGSDSTGELF